The 20 T cell receptor beta chains below come from one sample, sequenced in a study of identical twins. TCRdb processed the 5' RACE reads anew with MiXCR; each CDR3 protein has one entry. The sample has hundreds of thousands of distinct CDR3 sequences, around 24% seen once. These data also formed part of another study, on yellow fever vaccine responses in identical twins.

Specimen: CD4+ T cells sorted from blood. The source of these receptors is a woman in her late teens or twenties in good health.

J is TRBJ2-3 and V is TRBV7-8; D unclear. The CDR3 runs to 13 residues. V was shortened by 4 bases and J by 4 bases, with 9 bases between the two germline ends. Germline V CDR1 and CDR2: SGHVS, FQNEAQ. CDR3 coding DNA: TGTGCCAGCAGCTCCACTCGACCAGATACGCAGTATTTT. Translation gives CASSSTRPDTQYF.

V is TRBV29-1 and J is TRBJ2-7; tentative D call: TRBD1 (6 bases). The CDR3 sequence is 10 residues long. Per germline, CDR1 SQVTM and CDR2 ANQGSEA. Trimming shortened V by 8 bases and J by 6 bases, and 11 bases separated the two germline ends. CDR3: CSFRGLEQYF. The DNA for the CDR3 is TGCAGCTTCAGGGGCCTCGAGCAGTACTTC.

This chain connects TRBV11-2 to TRBJ2-5, with D possibly matching TRBD2 (7 bases). Trimming removed 2 bases from V and 4 bases from J, with 20 bases in between. The germline V gene has CDR1 SGHAT and CDR2 FQNNGV. CDR3 length: 17 residues. Here the CDR3 reads CASSLLRGRGPLETQYF. The CDR3, as DNA: TGTGCCAGCAGCTTATTGCGGGGGCGGGGGCCGCTAGAGACCCAGTACTTC. Filled out from reference TRBV11-2 and TRBJ2-5, the complete variable domain reads EAGVAQSPRYKIIEKRQSVAFWCNPISGHATLYWYQQILGQGPKLLIQFQNNGVVDDSQLPKDRFSAERLKGVDSTLKIQPAKLEDSAVYLCASSLLRGRGPLETQYFGPGTRLLVL.

The chain uses TRBV12-3 or TRBV12-4 and TRBJ1-6; D is ambiguous. Trimming shortened V by 6 bases and J by 7 bases, and 10 bases separated the two germline ends. This CDR3 has 13 amino acids. The CDR3: CASRADWNSPLHF. In DNA, the CDR3 is TGTGCCAGCAGAGCCGACTGGAATTCACCCCTCCACTTT.

This chain connects TRBV7-9 to TRBJ2-2; possibly TRBD2 for D (5 bases). Deletions cut 5 bases from V and 3 bases from J, with 10 bases between. There are 14 residues in the CDR3. In germline, CDR1 is SEHNR, CDR2 FQNEAQ (reference sequence). The CDR3 protein is CASSLGRDTGELFF. CDR3 coding DNA: TGTGCCAGCAGCCTCGGGCGGGACACCGGGGAGCTGTTTTTT.

The sample holds a few counts of this clonotype. This sequence joins TRBV5-6 and TRBJ2-3; TRBD2 agrees at 9 bases. Per germline, CDR1 SGHDT and CDR2 YYEEEE. The CDR3 runs to 15 residues. J lost 1 base, V lost 4 bases, and 4 bases had no gene match. The CDR3 spells CASSIIAGGTDTQYF. CDR3 DNA sequence: TGTGCCAGCAGCATTATAGCGGGGGGCACAGATACGCAGTATTTT.

The J gene is TRBJ1-2, the V gene TRBV6-5, with D possibly being TRBD1 (6 bases). CDR1 and CDR2 from the germline V gene are MNHEY and SVGAGI. The CDR3 totals 14 residues. The V gene lost 2 bases and the J gene lost 8 bases, with 15 bases spanning the gap. The CDR3 region is CASSYTSGAEGYTF. The DNA of the CDR3 is TGTGCCAGCAGTTACACTTCGGGGGCAGAAGGCTACACCTTC.

This clonotype showed up just a few times. The chain links TRBV3-1 to TRBJ2-1, with no clear D. The CDR3 consists of 13 residues. Trimming pared 8 bases from V and 2 bases from J, leaving 10 bases between. Per the germline V gene, CDR1 is LGHDT and CDR2 is YNNKEL (reference sequence). The DNA for the CDR3 is TGTGCCAGCGAAGCGTCCACCTACAATGAGCAGTTCTTC. Protein product: CASEASTYNEQFF.

This clonotype was recorded many times. The CDR3 is CATSDVDRNEQFF. The CDR3 nucleotides read TGTGCCACCAGTGATGTGGACAGAAATGAGCAGTTCTTC. The chain has TRBV24-1 and TRBJ2-1; weak D call: TRBD1 (6 bases). V lost 3 bases to trimming and J lost 7 bases, with 9 bases between them. Germline V gene sequence: CDR1 KGHDR, CDR2 SFDVKD. The CDR3 totals 13 residues.

The V gene is TRBV28, the J gene TRBJ1-4; 7 bases agree with TRBD1. V dropped 10 bases and J dropped 4; count of bases not matched to a gene: 12. CDR3 length: 15 amino acids. Looked up from germline, CDR1 is MDHEN and CDR2 is SYDVKM. This CDR3 is CATAGTARGNEKLFF. For the CDR3, the DNA is TGTGCCACCGCGGGGACAGCGCGTGGTAATGAAAAACTGTTTTTT. The complete variable domain, with remaining parts taken from reference TRBV28 and TRBJ1-4, reads DVKVTQSSRYLVKRTGEKVFLECVQDMDHENMFWYRQDPGLGLRLIYFSYDVKMKEKGDIPEGYSVSREKKERFSLILESASTNQTSMYLCATAGTARGNEKLFFGSGTQLSVL.

This chain joins TRBV12-3 or TRBV12-4 and TRBJ1-1, with TRBD1 as a possible D gene (5 bases). Trimming stripped 3 bases from V and 4 bases from J, with 12 bases between. CDR3 length equals 14 residues. The CDR3 nucleotides are TGTGCCAGCAGTTTCAGGGCGGAGAGCACTGAAGCTTTCTTT. It encodes CASSFRAESTEAFF.

This clonotype was observed a few times. CDR3 sequence (DNA): TGTGCTAGTGCCGCTTCTAGCGGGAGTGTTGAGCAGTTCTTC. This codes for CASAASSGSVEQFF. The V and J genes are TRBV12-5 and TRBJ2-1, with 10 bases aligning to TRBD2. Per germline, CDR1 LGHNT and CDR2 FRNRAP. V gave up 7 bases and J gave up 9 bases; unmatched junction bases: 9. The CDR3 spans 14 residues.

This chain links TRBV20-1 with TRBJ2-5; D might be TRBD2 (5 bases). Trimming left V 2 bases short and J 5 bases short, with 15 bases between. The germline CDR1 and CDR2 sequences are DFQATT and SNEGSKA (reference sequence). This CDR3 is built from 14 residues. The CDR3 DNA reads TGCAGTGCTAGATTAGGTGCTAGCTGGGAGACCCAGTACTTC. It encodes CSARLGASWETQYF.

The chain carries TRBV27 and TRBJ2-3; the D is unclear. The germline gives CDR1 MNHEY, CDR2 SMNVEV (reference sequence). The germline V and J ends were trimmed by 1 base and 6 bases, with 11 bases remaining between them. The CDR3 totals 14 residues. CDR3 in DNA: TGTGCCAGCAGTTTATATGTTTCGATGGATACGCAGTATTTT. Translated: CASSLYVSMDTQYF.

This clonotype was seen a handful of times. The chain links TRBV5-1 to TRBJ2-3, with 12 nucleotides matching TRBD1. There are 15 residues in the CDR3. The germline V gene encodes CDR1 SGHRS and CDR2 YFSETQ. V trimming: 4 bases; J trimming: 4 bases; junction bases outside the gene matches: 4. The CDR3 reads CASSPGQGASDTQYF. The CDR3 bases are TGCGCCAGCAGCCCGGGACAGGGGGCGTCAGATACGCAGTATTTT. Supplemented by reference TRBV5-1 and TRBJ2-3, the full variable domain reads KAGVTQTPRYLIKTRGQQVTLSCSPISGHRSVSWYQQTPGQGLQFLFEYFSETQRNKGNFPGRFSGRQFSNSRSEMNVSTLELGDSALYLCASSPGQGASDTQYFGPGTRLTVL.

The chain's CDR3 is CASSPASYRGLAGGQVNEQFF. The CDR3 DNA reads as TGTGCCAGCAGCCCCGCCTCTTACAGGGGGCTAGCGGGAGGTCAAGTTAATGAGCAGTTCTTC. This chain joins TRBV13 and TRBJ2-1, with 11 nucleotides matching TRBD2. V lost 5 bases and J lost 7; bases outside the gene matches: 25. CDR3 length: 21 residues. CDR1 and CDR2 (germline): PRHDT, FYEKMQ (reference sequence).

A few counts support this clonotype. The rearrangement uses TRBV5-1 and TRBJ2-5; 8 bases are a match to TRBD1. The germline gives CDR1 SGHRS, CDR2 YFSETQ. V lost 6 bases and J lost 3; bases outside the gene matches: 4. CDR3 size: 13 residues. The CDR3 loop reads CASTPTGEETQYF. In DNA, the CDR3 is TGCGCCAGCACTCCGACAGGGGAAGAGACCCAGTACTTC.

This clonotype was detected a few times. The rearrangement joins TRBV12-3 or TRBV12-4 to TRBJ1-1; the D is unclear. The V and J ends lost 3 bases and 2 bases respectively, with 7 bases between them. The CDR3 has 13 amino acids. In nucleotides, the CDR3 is TGTGCCAGCAGTTTTATAGCCAACACTGAAGCTTTCTTT. Translated, it gives CASSFIANTEAFF.

The chain links TRBV7-8 to TRBJ1-2; tentatively, D is TRBD1 (5 bases). Germline V lookup: CDR1 SGHVS, CDR2 FQNEAQ. Trimming removed 5 bases at V and 1 base at J, with 20 bases between. The CDR3 length is 17 residues. The CDR3 reads CASSTKRGGEGNYGYTF. The DNA of the CDR3 is TGTGCCAGCAGCACAAAGAGGGGTGGGGAGGGTAACTATGGCTACACCTTC.

This clonotype was picked up a small number of times. This chain uses TRBV6-6 with TRBJ2-1, with D possibly matching TRBD1 (6 bases). V was shortened by 5 bases and J by 8 bases, with 13 bases between the two germline ends. There are 13 residues in the CDR3. CDR1 is MNHNY and CDR2 is SVGAGI in the germline V gene (reference sequence). CDR3 amino acids: CASSTSGVDEQFF. Written as DNA, the CDR3 is TGTGCCAGCAGTACGTCAGGGGTGGATGAGCAGTTCTTC.